This entry lists 14 T cell receptor beta chains sequenced from one sample in a study of blood T cell repertoires in COVID-19. Repertoires were generated with immunoSEQ multiplex PCR, while TCRdb's copy carries only in-frame clones and drops some. Among approximately 230,000 clones listed, just under 85% were seen once. The sample consisted of PBMCs or T cells enriched from blood (not recorded which). All receptors come from a man aged 40-55 years who had recovered from COVID-19.

V is TRBV19 and J is TRBJ1-5; 8 nucleotides align to TRBD1. V was pared by 8 bases and J by 6 bases, with 9 bases of the junction left unmatched. Germline assignment: CDR1 LNHDA and CDR2 SQIVND (reference sequence). The CDR3 runs to 14 residues. The CDR3 sequence: CASDDRGWGQPQHF. CDR3 in DNA: TGTGCCAGTGACGACAGGGGCTGGGGTCAGCCCCAGCATTTT.

This sequence joins TRBV2 and TRBJ2-4; maybe TRBD1 (6 bases). Germline CDR1 and CDR2: SNHLY and FYNNEI. CDR3 length: 15 residues. Trimming removed 4 bases from V and 4 bases from J, with 14 bases in between. CDR3 region: CASSAPDRPKNIQYF. Written as DNA, the CDR3 is TGTGCCAGCAGTGCCCCCGACAGGCCAAAAAACATTCAGTACTTC.

The gene calls are TRBV5-1 and TRBJ1-4, with 8 positions matching TRBD1. Trimming at V came to 1 base and at J to 6 bases, leaving 2 bases not matched to a gene. The CDR3 extends over 14 amino acids. Germline lookup yields CDR1 SGHRS and CDR2 YFSETQ. CDR3 in DNA: TGCGCCAGCAGCTTGACAGGGGGGGATGAAAAACTGTTTTTT. Encoded protein: CASSLTGGDEKLFF.

CDR3 DNA: TGTGCCATCACGAGCGGGGCTAGCAATGAGCAGTTCTTC. Its translation: CAITSGASNEQFF. This chain joins TRBV10-3 and TRBJ2-1; 7 bases agree with TRBD2. In germline, CDR1 is ENHRY, CDR2 SYGVKD. The J segment lost 6 bases and the V segment lost 7 bases, leaving 6 bases of the junction unmatched. The CDR3 consists of 13 residues.

The chain links TRBV30 to TRBJ2-5, with a possible D match to TRBD1 (6 bases). Germline assignment: CDR1 GTSNPN and CDR2 SVGIG (reference sequence). Trimming cost V 0 bases and J 7 bases, with 18 bases left between them. This CDR3 contains 15 residues. CDR3 amino acids: CAWSVRQGPVGTQYF. The CDR3 nucleotides read TGTGCCTGGAGTGTACGGCAGGGGCCGGTTGGGACCCAGTACTTC.

The V call is TRBV5-1, the J call TRBJ1-2, with 8 nucleotides matching TRBD1. V dropped 1 base and J dropped 4; count of bases not matched to a gene: 9. CDR3 length: 16 residues. CDR1 and CDR2 from the germline V gene are SGHRS and YFSETQ. The CDR3 loop reads CASSLTGGLSVYGYTF. CDR3 in DNA: TGCGCCAGCAGCTTGACAGGGGGTCTCTCTGTCTATGGCTACACCTTC.

This sequence joins TRBV7-2 and TRBJ2-1; D uncertain. The CDR3 has 15 residues. CDR1 is SGHTA and CDR2 is FQGNSA in the germline V gene. V dropped 0 bases and J dropped 4 bases, with 10 bases sitting between them. For the CDR3, the DNA is TGTGCCAGCAGCTTAGCGCGGCTTTGGTACAATGAGCAGTTCTTC. Protein product: CASSLARLWYNEQFF. The entire variable domain, with the rest obtained from reference TRBV7-2 and TRBJ2-1, is as follows: GAGVSQSPSNKVTEKGKDVELRCDPISGHTALYWYRQSLGQGLEFLIYFQGNSAPDKSGLPSDRFSAERTGGSVSTLTIQRTQQEDSAVYLCASSLARLWYNEQFFGPGTRLTVL.

In its sample, this clone was seen a few times. This chain joins TRBV28 and TRBJ2-2, with 8 bases that match TRBD1. The CDR3 is 13 residues long. Germline-derived CDR1 and CDR2 are MDHEN and SYDVKM. Germline trimming cut 4 bases from V and 5 bases from J; bases unmatched to any gene: 0. The DNA of the CDR3 is TGTGCCAGCAGTTACAGGGGGACCGGGGAGCTGTTTTTT. Its protein is CASSYRGTGELFF.

The rearrangement joins TRBV7-2 to TRBJ1-2; 9 nucleotides match TRBD1. The V gene end was trimmed by 3 bases and the J gene end by 4 bases; junction bases not matched to a gene: 12. Per the germline V gene, CDR1 is SGHTA and CDR2 is FQGNSA. The CDR3 is made up of 17 amino acids. CDR3 sequence (DNA): TGTGCCAGCAGCTTTACATTCCGGGACAGGGAGACCTATGGCTACACCTTC. Protein: CASSFTFRDRETYGYTF.

The chain combines TRBV6-5 with TRBJ2-1; 11 bases are shared with TRBD1. The ends lost 0 bases at V and 7 bases at J; junction bases unmatched: 5. Per the germline V gene, CDR1 is MNHEY and CDR2 is SVGAGI. The CDR3 contains 16 residues. The chain's CDR3 is CASSYSMGQGVNEQFF. The CDR3 DNA sequence: TGTGCCAGCAGTTACTCGATGGGACAGGGGGTGAATGAGCAGTTCTTC.

In this sample, this clone turned up a few times. This CDR3 is also generated by other DNA sequences in the sample. The CDR3 DNA reads as TGTGCCAGCAGTCTTTTACAGGATTCACCCCTCCACTTT. It specifies CASSLLQDSPLHF. This chain uses TRBV28 with TRBJ1-6, with D possibly TRBD1 on 5 matching bases. The CDR3 extends over 13 amino acids. Germline V gene data show CDR1 as MDHEN and CDR2 as SYDVKM. With 5 bases removed from V and 8 bases from J, the gap between germline ends came to 10 bases.

The chain recombines TRBV4-2 with TRBJ1-1; maybe TRBD1 (6 bases). Germline CDR1 is LGHNA and CDR2 is YNFKEQ. This CDR3 has 15 residues. Trimming took 2 bases from V and 1 from J, leaving 11 bases between them. The CDR3: CASSQSGDSNTEAFF. Here the CDR3 DNA reads TGTGCCAGCAGCCAATCAGGGGATTCGAACACTGAAGCTTTCTTT.

V usage is TRBV7-9 and J usage is TRBJ2-5; D might be TRBD2 (6 bases). The CDR3 has 15 amino acids. Looked up from germline, CDR1 is SEHNR and CDR2 is FQNEAQ (reference sequence). V lost 3 bases and J lost 5, with 16 bases in between. CDR3 in DNA: TGTGCCAGCAGCTTTTTGGCGAGCGGAGGGGAGACCCAGTACTTC. Protein product: CASSFLASGGETQYF.

This clone appeared a few times. The V and J genes are TRBV4-3 and TRBJ2-3; D may be TRBD2 (6 bases). Trimming removed 0 bases from V and 0 bases from J, with 13 bases in between. This CDR3 is 17 amino acids long. Germline CDR1 and CDR2: LGHNA and YSLEER. The CDR3 loop reads CASSQEMGLYSTDTQYF. CDR3 nucleotides: TGCGCCAGCAGCCAAGAAATGGGACTTTATAGCACAGATACGCAGTATTTT.